Presented here are 2 T cell receptor beta chains from one specimen sequenced in a study of T cells in Graves' hyperthyroidism and ophthalmopathy. TCR beta CDR3 regions were amplified from RNA. When the TCR CDR3 underwent first-round RT-PCR, the HTBI primer set was used. Each CDR3 protein gets one entry after TCRdb re-called the multiplex PCR reads with MiXCR. The table shows 600,000 to 700,000 distinct CDR3 sequences, with less than 45% occurring only once. Sequenced material: peripheral blood or thyroid tissue (not recorded which). The receptors stem from an adult man with Graves' disease, either hyperthyroidism or ophthalmopathy (not recorded which).

V is TRBV2 and J is TRBJ1-2; D remains unclear. The CDR3 length is 15 residues. Between the trimmed V and J ends, which lost 2 bases and 1 base, there was a span of 11 bases. Germline lookup yields CDR1 SNHLY and CDR2 FYNNEI. The CDR3 region is CASSERTASNYGYTF. The CDR3 nucleotides are TGTGCCAGCAGTGAAAGAACAGCAAGTAACTATGGCTACACCTTC.

This clonotype appeared many times. This rearrangement joins TRBV2 to TRBJ1-1; TRBD1 might be the D (5 bases). Trimming stripped 6 bases from V and 3 bases from J, with 17 bases between. The CDR3 runs 15 residues. Germline V CDR1 and CDR2: SNHLY, FYNNEI. CDR3 nucleotide sequence: TGTGCCAGCAGCGGGGCAGGGCGTGGGTACACTGAAGCTTTCTTT. Translating gives CASSGAGRGYTEAFF.